This T cell receptor beta chain stems from a study of CD8 T cells in Susac syndrome. Random hexamers served to reverse transcribe roughly 0.45 to 1 ug RNA. TCRdb itself ran the immunoSEQ multiplex PCR reads through MiXCR, one entry per CDR3 protein. The data hold roughly 180,000 distinct CDR3 sequences, with about 93% observed a single time. The CDR3 sequence is 14 residues long. Germline V gene data show CDR1 as MNHEY and CDR2 as SMNVEV (reference sequence). The V segment lost 8 bases and the J segment 3 bases; nucleotides outside the gene matches: 9. With respect to this clonotype: Its antigen is unknown.

Study-wide points: The study admitted that it had a relatively small number of individuals in its TCR sequencing and HLA analysis.

The rearrangement joins TRBV27 to TRBJ2-7, with 8 positions matching TRBD1. The TCR sequence derives from a human donor with multiple sclerosis. Source material: CD4+ T cells from PBMCs. This CDR3 is CASRKSGGGYEQYF. CDR3 sequence (DNA): TGTGCCAGCCGAAAGTCAGGGGGCGGCTACGAGCAGTACTTC.